The entry that follows covers one T cell receptor (beta chain) sequence. These data come from a study of control samples from healthy donors and cancer patients. Here immunoSEQ multiplex PCR was the method, and the copy in TCRdb shows in-frame clones only, minus some. The sample includes some 130,000 clones, around 88% of them seen just once. The sample consisted of blood. The receptor was derived from a man aged 40-49 years in good health.

CDR3 nucleotide sequence: TGTGCCAGCAGCTCCCAGAGGGGAGATACGCAGTATTTT. Its protein is CASSSQRGDTQYF. The rearrangement links TRBV7-3 to TRBJ2-3, with D tentatively TRBD1 or TRBD2 (5 bases each). Trimming took off 4 bases at V and 5 bases at J, with 10 bases between the two ends. This CDR3 is 13 amino acids long. Germline values: CDR1 SGHTA, CDR2 FQGTGA.